The T cell receptor (beta chain) under discussion was sequenced for a study of cytomegalovirus exposure and HLA in healthy donors (TCRdb year 2017). Regarding the study in general: According to an earlier analysis of a few hundred of the donors, about 179 million T cells yielded 117 million unique TCR beta sequences and approximately 300 Gb of sequence data. An early release that covered about 600 HLA-typed donors contained about 300 gigabases of sequencing data and tens of millions of unique TCR sequences. Among the roughly 400 genotyped donors, 75% to 90% belonged to the genetic ancestry cluster associated with self-reported Caucasian donors. The study aimed to test whether signatures of past pathogen exposure could be identified by cataloging public T cell receptors. The T cell repertoires of some 700 subjects were profiled by immunosequencing and related to cytomegalovirus serostatus. A separate validation cohort of about 110 different subjects was used in addition to the roughly 670-subject first cohort. To predict cytomegalovirus infection status, the study combined high-throughput TCR immunosequencing, statistical association of individual TCRs with disease status, and machine learning. A later analysis re-analyzed previously published TCR beta repertoires from approximately 700 donors and added high-resolution HLA genotyping to study TCR occurrence patterns. In the later analysis, no new phenotypic data were used to find candidate immune exposures; instead, reliance was placed on TCR beta sequences and their occurrence across donors. An earlier analysis of about 620 of the donors applied high-throughput TCR beta sequencing to assess whether each TCR beta V gene segment acted as functional or pseudogenic. Alongside the repertoire data, information on donor age, sex, ethnicity and CMV serostatus was compiled. Genome-wide SNP genotypes for about three fifths of the roughly 700 donors were used in a later genetic analysis, which treated that subset as a discovery cohort. Every repertoire in the discovery cohort had been generated on one and the same sequencing platform. Class I and class II HLA loci were covered by the typing at four-digit resolution. The number of typed donors differed by locus: 629-630 for A, B, C, DRB1 and DQB1; 500 to 550 for DQA1; some 610 for DPA1; and 450 to 480 for DPB1. About five DR-DQ haplotypes were treated as single units for association and clustering because of strong linkage in the cohort. On average, approximately 250,000 unique TCR beta nucleotide sequences were sequenced per donor among 300 to 500 genotyped donors of the cohort, with 15% to 20% of those sequences being non-productive. Broad study findings and their caveats: Specific HLA alleles were associated with some 15,000 TCR beta sequences at a false discovery rate of 0.05 in a later analysis. Because the 87-base-pair reads could not distinguish some IMGT-functional V segments, including TRBV6-2 and TRBV6-3, those segments were excluded. The only immune exposure information available for the cohort was CMV serostatus. Correlated functional status among segregating V segments might be attributable to linkage disequilibrium, but an unknown experimental factor could not be ruled out. According to the authors, the approach could potentially be generalized to other disease states and immunological phenotypes. In a later genetic analysis, fewer N-insertions in productive TCRs were reported among donors in an Asian-associated ancestry cluster than the approximately 710-donor mean. In an earlier analysis of approximately 590 of the donors, most TCR beta V segments appeared in productive rearrangements about 90% or about 30% of the time, broadly matching IMGT annotations. Because HLA typing was unavailable for some donors at each locus, only the typed subset was used in association tests. Most TCR sequences were seen in very few donors, while some public TCRs were found in many individuals. In a later analysis, several top co-occurrence clusters were reported to appear linked to parvovirus B19, influenza, CMV and Epstein-Barr virus. When HLA alleles, especially DR and DQ, strongly co-occurred, attributing TCR associations to individual alleles was difficult. A later analysis found that TCR association rates varied across HLA loci, with DRB1 alleles showing the most associated TCRs and HLA-C alleles the fewest. The sequencing pipeline was judged likely to have produced a cluster of highly shared sequence variants as a technical artifact. The study gave a list of about 170 TCR beta chains associated with cytomegalovirus. A further reported finding was that TCR beta sequences accurately predicted the HLA-A and HLA-B alleles for most subjects in the first cohort. The earlier analysis of almost 600 of the donors excluded some 15 rarely observed V segments, including chromosome 9 orphons, because counts were too low. In this cohort, only TCR beta chains were sequenced, and detectable features were limited by the absence of alpha or paired-chain data. The classifier was reported to diagnose cytomegalovirus status with high specificity and sensitivity in both the original cohort and the validation cohort. In a later analysis, HLA-associated TCR beta chains showed more clonal expansion and lower generation probabilities than non-associated chains that were equally common. In a later genetic analysis, a missense DCLRE1C variant was associated with V-gene and J-gene trimming of TCR beta chains, and the association was replicated in an independent cohort. Presence/absence analyses assumed roughly uniform sequencing depth across donors, an assumption that may not hold. In vitro tests confirmed that a few of the cytomegalovirus-associated TCR beta chains recognize cytomegalovirus antigens. A later analysis found that most CMV-associated TCR beta chains appeared HLA-restricted, with HLA associations seemingly driven largely by CMV exposure.

From its cysteine to its phenylalanine, the CDR3 spans 14 amino acids. The CDR3 DNA has 42 bases and is translated from base 1. The germline V gene yields MNHEY for CDR1 and SVGAGI for CDR2. V and J are trimmed by 6 bases and 6 bases, and the gene matches miss 5 bases of the junction. In total, approximately 700 healthy bone marrow donors made up the cohort. Cohort members were all nominally healthy when sampled, although unrecorded immune exposures were likely present. The donor was CMV seropositive and belonged to the group of 250 to 350 seropositive cohort members. Each donor provided a peripheral blood sample, and peripheral blood mononuclear cells were used for TCR beta sequencing. The Qiagen DNeasy Blood Extraction Kit was used to extract genomic DNA from the blood cell samples. The table lists this clone with a few counts. The antigen it recognizes is unknown. No base quality information exists; no much larger clone differs at one position.

Preparation of the library involved the immunoSEQ multiplex PCR assay. The multiplex PCR relied on a mix of 60 forward primers for TCR Vbeta segments and 13 reverse primers for TCR Jbeta segments. The CDR3 region of rearranged TCR beta genes was amplified from genomic DNA by a multiplex PCR assay. The amplified TCR beta libraries were sequenced on the Illumina HiSeq System as 87-base-pair reads. Per the authors' processing: A later analysis counted some 74 million unique TCR beta chains across the 550 to 750 repertoires, and roughly 10 million of these chains were shared by at least two donors. Raw reads were error-corrected and collapsed into unique sequences with a nearest-neighbor algorithm that merged closely related sequences to remove PCR and sequencing errors. V, D and J gene segments were assigned by aligning CDR3 sequences to IMGT reference sequences. For a sequence to be retained, a match of at least six nucleotides to both a V gene segment and a J gene segment was required. A rearrangement was called productive if the CDR3 had no stop codons and remained in frame with V and J, and every other rearrangement was called non-productive. Following IMGT convention, CDR3 was defined as the stretch from the second conserved V-encoded cysteine to the conserved J-encoded phenylalanine. Sequences without an unambiguous match to a single V gene segment were excluded from the earlier analysis of 450 to 650 of the donors. In an earlier analysis of several hundred of the donors, a V segment was called functional when productive rearrangements were above 56.7%, and segregating when the standard deviation between donors exceeded 5%. To diagnose cytomegalovirus status from the catalog of TCR beta chain sequences, a statistical classification framework was built. In a later analysis, V and J genes were assigned by comparing TCR nucleotide sequences against IMGT/GENE-DB human TR gene sequences. Using the TCRdist pipeline, a later analysis assigned CDR3 sequences along with most-parsimonious VDJ recombination scenarios. In a later analysis, each TCR beta chain was defined by its CDR3 amino acid sequence together with its V-gene family, and reads lacking a unique V-gene family were excluded. A later analysis removed roughly 590 highly shared, low-generation-probability nucleotide sequences to deal with suspected cross-contamination and a sequencing artifact. For each public chain, a later analysis derived a clonal expansion index from normalized ranks of inferred template counts within each repertoire. A later analysis computed generation probabilities with a VDJ recombination model fitted to out-of-frame rearrangements, and checked the results against IGoR. In a later analysis, TCR-TCR, TCR-HLA and TCR-CMV co-occurrence was scored with hypergeometric tests, and a repertoire-size bias correction was applied to TCR pairs. In a later analysis, false discovery rates were estimated by permuting HLA or CMV assignments 20 times. A later analysis grouped co-occurring TCRs with DBSCAN, adding TCRdist sequence similarity when clustering within HLA-allele-positive subsets. For co-occurrence clustering, repertoires with fewer than 30,000 or more than 120,000 public chains were excluded, along with roughly 5 repertoires with anomalous nucleotide sharing. TCRdb limited this immuneACCESS table to in-frame rearrangements with V and J called. A share of clones is missing; checked studies link under half to unresolved V genes, and the rest is unexplained. The DNA was the basis for D and trimming; V, J and clone size are from that table. This sample is represented by about 100,000 clones; less than 85% of them were singletons. The ten largest clonotypes hold under 20% of the sample.

The clonotype comes from a woman between 55 and 75 years old in good health and CMV-seropositive. Specimen: PBMCs. The V and J segments used are TRBV6-5 and TRBJ2-1; 10 junctional bases match TRBD2. The nucleotide sequence is given as TGTGCCAGCAGGCTAGCGGGAGCCGGCAATGAGCAGTTCTTC. Translated, this is CASRLAGAGNEQFF.